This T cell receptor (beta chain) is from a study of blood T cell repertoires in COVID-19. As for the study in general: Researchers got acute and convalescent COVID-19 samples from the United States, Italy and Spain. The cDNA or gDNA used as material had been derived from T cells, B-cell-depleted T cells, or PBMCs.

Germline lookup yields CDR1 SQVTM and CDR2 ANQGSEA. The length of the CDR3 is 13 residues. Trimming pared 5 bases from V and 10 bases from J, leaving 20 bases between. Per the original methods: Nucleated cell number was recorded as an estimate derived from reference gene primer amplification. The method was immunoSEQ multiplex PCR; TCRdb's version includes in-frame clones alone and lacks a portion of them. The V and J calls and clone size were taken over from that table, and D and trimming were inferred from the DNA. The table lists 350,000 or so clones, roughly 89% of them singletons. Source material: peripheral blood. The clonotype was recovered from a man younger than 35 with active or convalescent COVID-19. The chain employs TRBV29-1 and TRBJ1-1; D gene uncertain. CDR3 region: CSVTRGLGEGAFF. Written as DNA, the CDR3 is TGCAGCGTTACGAGAGGTTTGGGAGAGGGAGCTTTCTTT. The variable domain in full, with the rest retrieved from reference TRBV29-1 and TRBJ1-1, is SAVISQKPSRDICQRGTSLTIQCQVDSQVTMMFWYRQQPGQSLTLIATANQGSEATYESGFVIDKFPISRPNLTFSTLTVSNMSPEDSSIYLCSVTRGLGEGAFFGQGTRLTVV.